This TCR beta chain was profiled in a study of STAT5B mutations in CD4+ large granular lymphocyte leukemia. Whole-study results and caveats: TRBV06-family usage was enriched in top patient clones (8/27) versus controls (2/35).

Sequencing was at survey level. Original data processing: The detection floor for productive clonotype frequency was 2.59 x 10-5. This table comes from immunoSEQ multiplex PCR, and its TCRdb copy is limited to in-frame clones, with some not included. Clonal size and the V and J genes are those of that table, whereas D and trimming came from the DNA. The sample shows some 40,000 clones, approximately 85% of them seen only once. In the case of this clone: The target antigen is unknown.

CDR1 is SGDLS, CDR2 YYNGEE, per germline. Germline trimming cut 0 bases from V and 2 bases from J; bases unmatched to any gene: 3. This CDR3 contains 15 residues. Controls came from buffy coats of healthy blood donors. The genes are TRBV9 and TRBJ2-7; 9 bases map to TRBD2. The clonotype originates from a human donor in good health. The sequencing input was CD4+ T cells from blood buffy coats. This chain's CDR3 is CASSVAGGGAYEQYF. The CDR3 DNA is TGTGCCAGCAGCGTAGCGGGCGGGGGGGCCTACGAGCAGTACTTC.